The 21 T cell receptor beta chains below were found in one sample sequenced in a study of PD-1 blockade in classical Hodgkin lymphoma. Sample time point: newly diagnosed, previously untreated cHL patient sample. Thawed PBMCs yielded CD4+ T cells through magnetic negative selection. Clones were sequenced by immunoSEQ multiplex PCR, and TCRdb holds only the in-frame ones, with some missing. The table includes about 35,000 clones, approximately 90% detected once. The specimen was CD4+ T cells from blood. Source of these receptors: a human donor with classical Hodgkin lymphoma.

V and J are TRBV18 and TRBJ2-7; D is unclear. Trimming removed 2 bases at V and 1 base at J, with 3 bases between. CDR3 length: 12 amino acids. Germline V gene data show CDR1 as KGHSH and CDR2 as LQKENI. DNA for the CDR3: TGTGCCAGCTCACCATCATCCTACGAGCAGTACTTC. It yields the protein CASSPSSYEQYF.

The rearrangement joins TRBV7-3 to TRBJ2-5, with D maybe TRBD1 (5 bases). The germline V gene has CDR1 SGHTA and CDR2 FQGTGA. CDR3 size: 14 residues. The V gene lost 5 bases and the J gene lost 5 bases, with 15 bases spanning the gap. In DNA form, the CDR3 reads TGTGCCAGCAGCACAAGAACCGCAGGGGAGACCCAGTACTTC. This translates into CASSTRTAGETQYF.

This sequence joins TRBV9 and TRBJ1-2, with D possibly being TRBD1 (6 bases). This CDR3 contains 13 residues. V lost 3 bases and J 6 bases, leaving 12 bases between the germline ends. CDR1 and CDR2 (germline): SGDLS, YYNGEE. The CDR3 loop reads CASSAGTLDGYTF. The DNA of the CDR3 is TGTGCCAGCAGCGCCGGGACACTGGATGGCTACACCTTC.

The gene calls are TRBV23-1 and TRBJ1-5; TRBD1 might be the D (5 bases). TRBV23-1 is an open reading frame, and its role is uncertain. The CDR3 spans 19 residues. V gave up 1 base and J gave up 0 bases, with 19 bases separating them. CDR3 nucleotide sequence: TGCGCCAGCAGTCAATACACTCCCACAAGGGGATATAGCAATCAGCCCCAGCATTTT. Encoded protein: CASSQYTPTRGYSNQPQHF.

V usage is TRBV6-5 and J usage is TRBJ2-5; the D gene is possibly TRBD1 (6 bases). V was trimmed by 1 base and J by 4 bases, leaving 10 bases between them. In germline, CDR1 is MNHEY, CDR2 SVGAGI. This CDR3 region has 14 residues. CDR3 bases: TGTGCCAGCAGTTACTTGGGGGCGGGAGAGACCCAGTACTTC. Amino acids: CASSYLGAGETQYF.

The chain employs TRBV6-5 and TRBJ1-1; maybe TRBD1 (6 bases). V was clipped by 5 bases and J by 7 bases, with 11 bases between them. Germline V CDR1 and CDR2: MNHEY, SVGAGI. The CDR3 is made up of 12 amino acids. CDR3 sequence: CASSGGLNEAFF. Here the CDR3 DNA reads TGTGCCAGCAGTGGGGGGCTTAATGAAGCTTTCTTT.

The chain joins TRBV5-1 to TRBJ2-1; D not certain. Trimming removed 0 bases from V and 2 bases from J, with 12 bases in between. The CDR3 length is 16 residues. Germline V gene lookup returns CDR1 SGHRS and CDR2 YFSETQ. The CDR3 coding sequence is TGCGCCAGCAGCTTGGTCCCCGGGCTAGCCTACAATGAGCAGTTCTTC. This sequence encodes CASSLVPGLAYNEQFF.

This chain uses TRBV4-1 with TRBJ2-2; possible D gene TRBD2, 6 bases. CDR1 and CDR2 (germline): MGHRA, YSYEKL. V dropped 1 base and J dropped 3 bases, with 15 bases sitting between them. The CDR3 has 17 residues. CDR3 nucleotides: TGCGCCAGCAGCCAAGTCTTACTAGCTGGGTACACCGGGGAGCTGTTTTTT. Protein: CASSQVLLAGYTGELFF.

The chain employs TRBV11-3 and TRBJ2-7; 9 bases line up with TRBD1. Trimming at V came to 1 base and at J to 5 bases, leaving 6 bases not matched to a gene. The CDR3 has 15 residues. The germline V gene has CDR1 SGHNT and CDR2 YENEEA. The DNA of the CDR3 is TGTGCCAGCAGCTTAGGGGACCGGACAGGGGACGAGCAGTACTTC. This encodes CASSLGDRTGDEQYF. The full variable domain, with the rest looked up from reference TRBV11-3 and TRBJ2-7, is EAGVVQSPRYKIIEKKQPVAFWCNPISGHNTLYWYLQNLGQGPELLIRYENEEAVDDSQLPKDRFSAERLKGVDSTLKIQPAELGDSAVYLCASSLGDRTGDEQYFGPGTRLTVT.

The rearrangement uses TRBV5-6 and TRBJ1-6; TRBD1 agrees at 7 bases. The CDR3 is made up of 14 amino acids. The germline gives CDR1 SGHDT, CDR2 YYEEEE. V shed 4 bases, J shed 6 bases, and the junction held 4 bases outside the gene matches. This CDR3 reads CASSQTGTNSPLHF. The CDR3, as DNA: TGTGCCAGCAGCCAGACAGGGACTAATTCACCCCTCCACTTT.

The chain recombines TRBV19 with TRBJ1-2; 9 bases are shared with TRBD1. J gave up 4 bases and V 5 bases, and 11 bases lay outside the gene matches. This CDR3 is built from 16 residues. Germline V CDR1 and CDR2: LNHDA, SQIVND (reference sequence). This CDR3 is CASSFGRTGASYGYTF. The CDR3 DNA sequence: TGTGCCAGTAGTTTTGGACGGACAGGGGCGAGCTATGGCTACACCTTC.

V is TRBV6-6 and J is TRBJ2-7; D is possibly TRBD2 (6 bases). Germline assignment: CDR1 MNHNY and CDR2 SVGAGI (reference sequence). CDR3 length: 15 residues. V shed 6 bases and J shed 2 bases, with 17 bases lying between them. The CDR3 bases are TGTGCCAGCAGCCCTGTGGGGGGAACAACCTACGAGCAGTACTTC. This codes for CASSPVGGTTYEQYF.

The chain employs TRBV5-4 and TRBJ2-1; D remains ambiguous. The CDR3 has 15 amino acids. The ends were cut back, 0 bases at V and 0 bases at J, with 7 bases in the middle. From germline, CDR1 is SGHNT and CDR2 YYREEE (reference sequence). The CDR3 is CASSLGGASYNEQFF. As DNA, the CDR3 is TGTGCCAGCAGCTTGGGCGGCGCCTCCTACAATGAGCAGTTCTTC.

This chain uses TRBV5-1 with TRBJ1-2; a possible D gene is TRBD1 (5 bases). Deletions cut 3 bases from V and 10 bases from J, with 16 bases between. The germline V gene encodes CDR1 SGHRS and CDR2 YFSETQ. The CDR3 totals 13 residues. The CDR3, as DNA: TGCGCCAGCAGCTCCGACACTCAGGGTCCCTACACCTTC. Translated, it gives CASSSDTQGPYTF.

The rearrangement joins TRBV7-2 to TRBJ1-4; 9 nucleotides line up with TRBD1. Germline V CDR1 and CDR2: SGHTA, FQGNSA. Losses at the gene ends were 4 bases for V and 7 bases for J; bases not matched to a gene: 4. The CDR3 runs 14 residues. The CDR3 loop is CASSSGQGREKLFF. CDR3 nucleotides: TGTGCCAGCAGCTCGGGACAGGGACGTGAAAAACTGTTTTTT.

The chain carries TRBV5-1 and TRBJ2-1; TRBD1 or TRBD2 may be the D gene (6 bases each). The germline V and J ends were trimmed by 7 bases and 8 bases, with 13 bases remaining between them. Germline assignment: CDR1 SGHRS and CDR2 YFSETQ. The length of the CDR3 is 12 residues. Here the CDR3 reads CASAKEGDEQFF. DNA of the CDR3: TGCGCCAGCGCCAAGGAGGGGGATGAGCAGTTCTTC.

The chain recombines TRBV5-1 with TRBJ2-5, with a tentative D call TRBD2 (5 bases). CDR3 size: 14 residues. CDR1 is SGHRS and CDR2 is YFSETQ in the germline V gene. Trimming removed 4 bases from V and 4 bases from J, with 14 bases in between. The CDR3 DNA sequence: TGCGCCAGCAGCGTGAACGGACGGGGAGAGACCCAGTACTTC. It translates to CASSVNGRGETQYF. Variable domain in full (rest from reference TRBV5-1 and TRBJ2-5): KAGVTQTPRYLIKTRGQQVTLSCSPISGHRSVSWYQQTPGQGLQFLFEYFSETQRNKGNFPGRFSGRQFSNSRSEMNVSTLELGDSALYLCASSVNGRGETQYFGPGTRLLVL.

The J gene is TRBJ1-5, the V gene TRBV19; D is perhaps TRBD1 (5 bases). Germline assignment: CDR1 LNHDA and CDR2 SQIVND (reference sequence). Trimming cost V 7 bases and J 2 bases, with 9 bases left between them. The CDR3 consists of 13 residues. The CDR3 is CASTVGGNQPQHF. The CDR3 DNA is TGTGCCAGTACTGTGGGGGGCAATCAGCCCCAGCATTTT.

The V gene is TRBV5-1, the J gene TRBJ1-2, with D unresolved. The germline CDR1 and CDR2 sequences are SGHRS and YFSETQ. Trimming left V 1 base short and J 0 bases short, with 13 bases between. The CDR3 is made up of 16 amino acids. The CDR3 reads CASSLTGRAANYGYTF. Here the CDR3 DNA reads TGCGCCAGCAGCTTGACTGGGAGGGCCGCTAACTATGGCTACACCTTC. Full variable domain (missing parts from reference TRBV5-1 and TRBJ1-2): KAGVTQTPRYLIKTRGQQVTLSCSPISGHRSVSWYQQTPGQGLQFLFEYFSETQRNKGNFPGRFSGRQFSNSRSEMNVSTLELGDSALYLCASSLTGRAANYGYTFGSGTRLTVV.

The J gene is TRBJ1-2, the V gene TRBV27; D ambiguous. CDR3 length equals 15 residues. Germline V gene sequence: CDR1 MNHEY, CDR2 SMNVEV (reference sequence). Trimming stripped 6 bases from V and 4 bases from J, with 18 bases between. This CDR3 reads CASSPRKDHLYGYTF. CDR3 nucleotide sequence: TGTGCCAGCAGCCCACGAAAGGATCACCTCTATGGCTACACCTTC.

The chain recombines TRBV7-9 with TRBJ2-1, with 11 nucleotides matching TRBD2. V shed 4 bases, J shed 0 bases, and the junction held 8 bases outside the gene matches. Germline V gene sequence: CDR1 SEHNR, CDR2 FQNEAQ (reference sequence). The CDR3 length is 18 residues. The CDR3 loop reads CASSSPGTSGNSYNEQFF. As DNA, the CDR3 is TGTGCCAGCAGCTCTCCCGGGACTAGCGGTAACTCCTACAATGAGCAGTTCTTC.